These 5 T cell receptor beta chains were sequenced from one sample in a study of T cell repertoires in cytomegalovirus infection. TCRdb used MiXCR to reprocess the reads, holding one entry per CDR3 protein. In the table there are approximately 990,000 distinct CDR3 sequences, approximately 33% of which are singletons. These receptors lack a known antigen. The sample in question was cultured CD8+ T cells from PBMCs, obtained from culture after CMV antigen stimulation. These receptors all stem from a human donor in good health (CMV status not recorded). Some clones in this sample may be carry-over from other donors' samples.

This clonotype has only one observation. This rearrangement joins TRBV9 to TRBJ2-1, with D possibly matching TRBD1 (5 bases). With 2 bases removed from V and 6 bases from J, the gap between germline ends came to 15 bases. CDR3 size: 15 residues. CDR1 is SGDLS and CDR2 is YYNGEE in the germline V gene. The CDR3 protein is CASSVGRALSNEQFF. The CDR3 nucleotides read TGTGCCAGCAGCGTTGGCAGGGCCCTCTCCAATGAGCAGTTCTTC.

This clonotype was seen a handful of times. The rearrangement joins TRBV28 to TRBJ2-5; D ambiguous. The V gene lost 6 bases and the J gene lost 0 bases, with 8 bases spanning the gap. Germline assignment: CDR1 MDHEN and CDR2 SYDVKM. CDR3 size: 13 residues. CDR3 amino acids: CASRPPNQETQYF. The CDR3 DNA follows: TGTGCCAGCAGACCTCCCAACCAAGAGACCCAGTACTTC.

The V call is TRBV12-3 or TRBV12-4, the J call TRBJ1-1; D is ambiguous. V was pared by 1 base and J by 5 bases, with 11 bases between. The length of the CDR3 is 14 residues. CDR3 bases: TGTGCCAGCAGTTTAGGGGTTGGGGTGACTGAAGCTTTCTTT. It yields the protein CASSLGVGVTEAFF.

CDR3: CASSSGLPPKGIQYF. As DNA, the CDR3 is TGTGCCAGCAGTTCCGGTCTCCCCCCCAAGGGCATTCAGTACTTC. The chain has TRBV12-3 or TRBV12-4 and TRBJ2-4; D ambiguous. The V and J ends lost 4 bases and 9 bases respectively, with 19 bases between them. CDR3 size: 15 residues.

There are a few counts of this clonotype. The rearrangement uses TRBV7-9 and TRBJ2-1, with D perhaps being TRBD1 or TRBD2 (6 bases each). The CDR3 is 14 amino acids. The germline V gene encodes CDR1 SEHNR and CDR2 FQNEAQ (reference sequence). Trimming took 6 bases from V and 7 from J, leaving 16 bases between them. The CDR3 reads CASRKGGQGNEQFF. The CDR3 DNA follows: TGTGCCAGCAGAAAAGGGGGGCAGGGGAATGAGCAGTTCTTC.